The source of this T cell receptor beta chain is a study of PD-L1 blockade in urothelial cancer (dated by TCRdb to 2016 to 2017). As for the study more broadly: All patients started therapy in about 2014 and received atezolizumab 1,200 mg intravenously every 3 weeks. About 85% of the roughly 29 patients were identified as males with urothelial cancer of bladder origin, and a prior smoking history was reported by 18 of 29 patients. An ECOG performance status of 0 or 1 was recorded for the patients, and 0 to 3 prior chemotherapy regimens had been received by the patients. Blood samples were analyzed 3 weeks after the start of treatment (second dose) and 6 weeks after the start of treatment. A median of 141,255 T cells and around 81,000 unique TCRs was obtained from blood samples, and a median clonality of around 0.08 was observed. The study, an exploratory multi-omic analysis, examined somatic, immune and clinical correlates of response to PD-L1 blockade with atezolizumab in urothelial cancer. Pretreatment tumor samples and matched peripheral blood, collected serially before and after atezolizumab treatment, underwent TCR sequencing. Progression-free survival longer than 6 months counted as durable clinical benefit, and TCR features were additionally tested against both progression-free and overall survival. In the same patients, pretreatment tumors underwent whole exome sequencing and RNA sequencing in addition to TCR sequencing. Roughly ten patients achieved durable clinical benefit and roughly 20 did not. Pretreatment blood TCR-seq was available for about 27 patients, at least one posttreatment blood collection was obtained for some 25 patients, and tumor TCR-seq was available for some 25 patients.

General conclusions and limits of the study: Small sample size (n ≈ 30) and many exploratory analyses mean the results are intended to be hypothesis-generating. Improved progression-free and overall survival was associated with having pretreatment peripheral blood TCR clonality below the median. At 3 weeks after the start of treatment, tumor-associated TCR clones in peripheral blood had expanded more in patients with durable benefit (n ≈ 24, p = 0.022).

To estimate absolute template abundance from read counts, synthetic TCR analog templates were spiked into each PCR. The immunoSEQ assay used bias-controlled V and J gene primers to amplify TCRbeta CDR3 regions from genomic DNA. Rearranged TCRbeta segments were sequenced at approximately 20X coverage. The paper's processing steps were these. Sequencing errors were corrected by clustering, and CDR3s were annotated against IMGT so that V, D and J genes could be assigned. Downstream analyses used only productive TCRbeta rearrangements and left out out-of-frame or stop-codon sequences. To compute clonality, Shannon entropy was normalized by the log of the number of unique productive sequences and then subtracted from one. Fisher's exact test with Benjamini-Hochberg correction, using a cutoff of adjusted p below 0.01, was how clones that differed between time points or between blood and tumor were identified. Entries here come from immuneACCESS through TCRdb and include only in-frame sequences with V and J called. Some clones fail to appear in such tables; in the studies checked, an unresolved V gene covers under half of the shortfall, and the cause of the remainder is unknown. That table gives V, J and clone size, and the DNA gave D and trimming. The sample records 40,000 to 55,000 clones, about 86% of which are singletons. The ten largest clones capture under 11% of the sample.

According to the study, the label for this sample's time point signals: peripheral blood 6 weeks after treatment start. A total of roughly 31 patients with locally advanced or metastatic urothelial carcinoma, treated at Memorial Sloan Kettering on a trial protocol, made up the cohort. Peripheral blood mononuclear cells were collected pretreatment and during treatment, at between 1 and 8 total time points per patient. The Qiagen DNeasy Blood extraction kit was used to purify genomic DNA from total PBMCs and from tumor samples. PBMCs were collected pretreatment and during treatment, and were isolated and stored as previously described. Measured from the cysteine to the phenylalanine, the CDR3 is 14 residues long. Only CDR3 DNA remains: 42 bases, in frame from the first base. At the junction V is shortened by 4 bases and J by 4 bases, with 14 bases in between. The germline V gene gives CDR1 as SGHRS and CDR2 as YFSETQ.

On this clone: No antigen is known for it. Per-nucleotide qualities are absent, and no much larger clonotype sits a single base away.

This TCR was sampled from a man between 60 and 75 years old with urothelial cancer. The sequencing here drew on PBMCs, taken around atezolizumab (anti-PD-L1) treatment. The V gene is TRBV5-1 and the J gene is TRBJ1-2; the D gene is not confidently resolved. CDR3 sequence: CASSLGSAVYGYTF. The nucleotide sequence is TGCGCCAGCAGCCTGGGCTCAGCGGTCTATGGCTACACCTTC.